One sample yielded the 28 T cell receptor beta chains listed below, sequenced in a study of technical replicates of blood from a few donors (dated by TCRdb to the late 2010s). The library was built by means of the immunoSEQ multiplex PCR assay. TCRdb obtained this table from immuneACCESS and retained in-frame rearrangements with V and J assigned. These tables miss some clones; where compared with another copy, unresolved V genes account for less than half of the shortfall, and the remainder is unexplained. Here the sample has some 80,000 clones; 92% occur a single time. Together, the top ten hold 0.25% to 0.3% of the sample. Sequenced: T cells isolated from PBMCs. These receptors were obtained from a human donor in good health.

The chain combines TRBV9 with TRBJ1-1; TRBD1 is a possible D gene (5 bases). The CDR3 totals 15 residues. CDR1 is SGDLS and CDR2 is YYNGEE in the germline V gene. V shed 0 bases and J shed 0 bases, with 9 bases lying between them. CDR3 sequence (DNA): TGTGCCAGCAGCGTAGGTAAGGGGATGAACACTGAAGCTTTCTTT. Translated, it gives CASSVGKGMNTEAFF.

The gene calls are TRBV29-1 and TRBJ2-3; D possibly corresponds to TRBD2 (7 bases). Deletions cut 7 bases from V and 6 bases from J, with 17 bases between. The length of the CDR3 is 13 residues. In germline, CDR1 is SQVTM, CDR2 ANQGSEA. The CDR3 DNA reads as TGCAGCGGCCGCGGTCGGGGGGCTGATACGCAGTATTTT. It encodes CSGRGRGADTQYF.

This chain links TRBV20-1 with TRBJ1-1, with 7 bases that match TRBD1. With 6 bases clipped from V and 7 bases from J, the junction kept 5 bases outside the gene matches. Per the germline V gene, CDR1 is DFQATT and CDR2 is SNEGSKA (reference sequence). The CDR3 contains 11 residues. In nucleotides, the CDR3 is TGCAGTGCAAAACGGGACAGTGAAGCTTTCTTT. Translation: CSAKRDSEAFF.

The chain joins TRBV27 to TRBJ1-2; D might be TRBD1 (6 bases). The CDR3 covers 15 residues. V was clipped by 0 bases and J by 8 bases, with 16 bases between them. Germline CDR1 and CDR2: MNHEY and SMNVEV (reference sequence). Here the CDR3 DNA reads TGTGCCAGCAGTTTATCTAGCGGGGGCTCGAAGGGCTACACCTTC. It translates to CASSLSSGGSKGYTF.

The chain recombines TRBV5-6 with TRBJ2-1; possible D gene TRBD2, 8 bases. The germline V and J ends were trimmed by 4 bases and 2 bases, with 16 bases remaining between them. CDR1 is SGHDT, CDR2 YYEEEE, per germline. The CDR3 has 16 amino acids. The DNA of the CDR3 is TGTGCCAGCAGCGCGGGGGGACAGTTCACCTACAATGAGCAGTTCTTC. This gives the protein CASSAGGQFTYNEQFF.

The chain joins TRBV6-5 to TRBJ2-7; D ambiguous. The CDR3 spans 14 residues. The V gene's germline CDR1 is MNHEY and CDR2 SVGAGI. V was trimmed by 0 bases and J by 1 base, leaving 7 bases between them. CDR3 loop: CASSYSSRSYEQYF. The CDR3 bases are TGTGCCAGCAGTTACTCTTCCAGATCCTACGAGCAGTACTTC.

There are a few counts of this clone. The V call is TRBV5-1, the J call TRBJ1-4; D is ambiguous. The V gene lost 1 base and the J gene lost 0 bases, with 4 bases spanning the gap. This CDR3 region has 14 residues. Germline CDR1 is SGHRS and CDR2 is YFSETQ. In DNA form, the CDR3 reads TGCGCCAGCAGCTTGACAGCAACTAATGAAAAACTGTTTTTT. This codes for CASSLTATNEKLFF.

The chain has TRBV5-1 and TRBJ1-1; 7 bases are shared with TRBD1. The CDR3 has 15 amino acids. The germline V gene encodes CDR1 SGHRS and CDR2 YFSETQ. V lost 0 bases and J lost 5; bases outside the gene matches: 7. The CDR3 sequence is CASSLGGGEETEAFF. The CDR3 region has the DNA TGCGCCAGCAGCTTGGGAGGGGGCGAGGAAACTGAAGCTTTCTTT.

As regards this clone: Other DNA sequences within the sample encode an identical CDR3. The chain is built from TRBV28 and TRBJ2-7; D not resolved. Germline values: CDR1 MDHEN, CDR2 SYDVKM. The CDR3 runs to 12 residues. V lost 0 bases to trimming and J lost 6 bases, with 6 bases between them. CDR3 sequence: CASSLWGREQYF. In DNA, the CDR3 is TGTGCCAGCAGTTTATGGGGCCGCGAGCAGTACTTC.

The chain combines TRBV30 with TRBJ2-1; no reliable D call. The germline V gene has CDR1 GTSNPN and CDR2 SVGIG (reference sequence). The length of the CDR3 is 13 residues. V shed 4 bases and J shed 2 bases, with 9 bases lying between them. The CDR3 here is CAWTRDAYNEQFF. The DNA of the CDR3 is TGTGCCTGGACTAGAGACGCCTACAATGAGCAGTTCTTC.

The chain couples TRBV6-1 to TRBJ2-7, with a weak D call TRBD2 (5 bases). This CDR3 contains 12 residues. Germline V lookup: CDR1 MNHNS, CDR2 SASEGT. The V end lost 7 bases, the J end lost 6 bases, and 13 bases lay between the germline ends. The CDR3 spells CASTRPRGEQYF. CDR3 bases: TGTGCCAGCACCAGACCCCGGGGCGAGCAGTACTTC.

This rearrangement joins TRBV2 to TRBJ2-2; perhaps TRBD1 as D (6 bases). V lost 7 bases to trimming and J lost 6 bases, with 12 bases between them. The CDR3 has 13 amino acids. CDR1 and CDR2 (germline): SNHLY, FYNNEI. CDR3 nucleotides: TGTGCCAGCACTAAGGCAGGGGCCGGGGAGCTGTTTTTT. The encoded protein is CASTKAGAGELFF. Supplemented by reference TRBV2 and TRBJ2-2, the full variable domain reads EPEVTQTPSHQVTQMGQEVILRCVPISNHLYFYWYRQILGQKVEFLVSFYNNEISEKSEIFDDQFSVERPDGSNFTLKIRSTKLEDSAMYFCASTKAGAGELFFGEGSRLTVL.

In its sample, this clone was seen a few times. The V gene is TRBV2, the J gene TRBJ1-5; D gene uncertain. CDR3 length equals 15 residues. V lost 8 bases and J 0 bases, leaving 14 bases between the germline ends. In germline, CDR1 is SNHLY, CDR2 FYNNEI. The CDR3 here is CASEAKVGSNQPQHF. The CDR3 DNA reads TGTGCCAGCGAGGCGAAGGTCGGTAGCAATCAGCCCCAGCATTTT.

V and J are TRBV4-1 and TRBJ1-1, with a possible D match to TRBD1 (5 bases). From germline, CDR1 is MGHRA and CDR2 YSYEKL. The germline V and J ends were trimmed by 4 bases and 3 bases, with 18 bases remaining between them. The CDR3 consists of 16 residues. The CDR3 loop is CASSRRQSMDDTEAFF. The CDR3 nucleotides read TGCGCCAGCAGCCGCCGACAGTCCATGGACGACACTGAAGCTTTCTTT.

The V gene is TRBV7-2, the J gene TRBJ2-7; maybe TRBD1 (6 bases). CDR1 SGHTA and CDR2 FQGNSA come from the germline V gene. V was cut by 4 bases and J by 0 bases, with 13 bases left in between. CDR3 length: 15 amino acids. CDR3 region: CASSSRQASSYEQYF. The DNA for the CDR3 is TGTGCCAGCAGCTCCCGACAGGCGAGCTCCTACGAGCAGTACTTC.

J is TRBJ1-2 and V is TRBV5-6, with 7 bases identical to TRBD1. The CDR3 contains 16 residues. Trimming removed 0 bases from V and 4 bases from J; junction bases left unmatched: 9. Germline CDR1 SGHDT, CDR2 YYEEEE. The CDR3 loop is CASSLAYRGTGYGYTF. The CDR3 region has the DNA TGTGCCAGCAGCTTGGCATACAGGGGAACCGGCTATGGCTACACCTTC.

The CDR3 is CASRVRQGEQFF. In DNA form, the CDR3 reads TGTGCCAGCAGAGTAAGACAAGGCGAGCAGTTCTTC. This chain links TRBV28 with TRBJ2-1; D remains ambiguous. Per germline, CDR1 MDHEN and CDR2 SYDVKM. This CDR3 has 12 residues. Trimming cost V 6 bases and J 10 bases, with 13 bases left between them.

The chain carries TRBV9 and TRBJ1-1; no clear D gene. V was shortened by 3 bases and J by 4 bases, with 13 bases between the two germline ends. Germline V gene lookup returns CDR1 SGDLS and CDR2 YYNGEE. The CDR3 extends over 14 amino acids. The CDR3 protein is CASSERTVGTEAFF. The CDR3 DNA reads TGTGCCAGCAGCGAGCGGACGGTGGGCACTGAAGCTTTCTTT.

The genes are TRBV5-1 and TRBJ2-3; tentatively, D is TRBD1 (7 bases). The CDR3 has 16 residues. V lost 7 bases and J lost 5, with 23 bases in between. Germline loops: CDR1 SGHRS, CDR2 YFSETQ. CDR3 loop: CASRHAAGQYVDTQYF. The CDR3 DNA reads as TGCGCCAGCCGACACGCCGCGGGACAGTACGTAGATACGCAGTATTTT.

The chain uses TRBV27 and TRBJ2-5; TRBD2 agrees at 10 bases. This CDR3 region has 14 residues. The germline V gene encodes CDR1 MNHEY and CDR2 SMNVEV (reference sequence). Unmatched junction bases numbered 1, after V lost 5 bases and J lost 1 base. The CDR3 sequence: CASSTSGAQETQYF. In DNA form, the CDR3 reads TGTGCCAGCAGTACTAGCGGGGCCCAAGAGACCCAGTACTTC.

The V and J genes are TRBV4-1 and TRBJ2-7; the match to TRBD2 covers 12 bases. Germline CDR1 MGHRA, CDR2 YSYEKL. The junction had 3 bases not matched to a gene; V was cut back by 5 bases and J by 1 base. The CDR3 is made up of 15 amino acids. CDR3 bases: TGCGCCAGCAGCTCGACTAGCGGGGGATCCTACGAGCAGTACTTC. It is translated as CASSSTSGGSYEQYF.

The V and J genes are TRBV6-1 and TRBJ2-1; 7 bases map to TRBD1. Germline assignment: CDR1 MNHNS and CDR2 SASEGT. The CDR3 totals 14 residues. V dropped 10 bases and J dropped 5; count of bases not matched to a gene: 11. The CDR3 here is CATQHGTADNEQFF. As DNA, the CDR3 is TGTGCCACCCAACACGGGACAGCTGACAATGAGCAGTTCTTC.

The J gene is TRBJ1-3, the V gene TRBV11-3; D gene uncertain. V was shortened by 3 bases and J by 4 bases, with 4 bases between the two germline ends. Germline CDR1 and CDR2: SGHNT and YENEEA. The CDR3 length is 12 residues. DNA for the CDR3: TGTGCCAGCAGCTTCGTCGGAAACACCATATATTTT. It encodes CASSFVGNTIYF.

V gene TRBV4-1 combines with J gene TRBJ1-1; the D is unclear. Germline V gene sequence: CDR1 MGHRA, CDR2 YSYEKL. Trimming shortened V by 4 bases and J by 0 bases, and 12 bases separated the two germline ends. This CDR3 has 15 amino acids. CDR3 DNA: TGCGCCAGCAGCCCCCGACAAACCATGAACACTGAAGCTTTCTTT. Amino acid sequence: CASSPRQTMNTEAFF.

This clone appeared a single time. The CDR3 spells CASTDWVSGDEQFF. For the CDR3, the DNA is TGTGCCAGCACAGATTGGGTCTCAGGGGATGAGCAGTTCTTC. The chain joins TRBV6-5 to TRBJ2-1; tentatively, D is TRBD1 (6 bases). Looked up from germline, CDR1 is MNHEY and CDR2 is SVGAGI. V gave up 7 bases and J gave up 8 bases, with 18 bases separating them. The CDR3 loop spans 14 amino acids.

The chain has TRBV25-1 and TRBJ1-6; TRBD1 matches 8 bases. Germline CDR1 MGHDK, CDR2 SYGVNS. CDR3 length: 15 residues. V was pared by 3 bases and J by 9 bases, with 7 bases of the junction left unmatched. The chain's CDR3 is CASSDHGTGFSPLHF. In nucleotides, the CDR3 is TGTGCCAGCAGTGATCACGGGACAGGTTTTTCACCCCTCCACTTT.

This rearrangement joins TRBV15 to TRBJ2-1; D is undetermined. Germline loops: CDR1 LNHNV, CDR2 YYDKDF (reference sequence). Trimming shortened V by 3 bases and J by 0 bases, and 9 bases separated the two germline ends. The CDR3 is 15 amino acids. CDR3: CATSRPKSSYNEQFF. The CDR3 DNA is TGTGCCACCAGCAGGCCTAAGAGCTCCTACAATGAGCAGTTCTTC.

The rearrangement joins TRBV19 to TRBJ2-7, with TRBD1 as a possible D gene (6 bases). Germline CDR1 is LNHDA and CDR2 is SQIVND (reference sequence). The CDR3 sequence is 16 residues long. With 5 bases removed from V and 2 bases from J, the gap between germline ends came to 19 bases. The CDR3 loop is CASSFLGGDNAYEQYF. CDR3 nucleotides: TGTGCCAGTAGTTTCCTAGGGGGAGACAATGCCTACGAGCAGTACTTC.